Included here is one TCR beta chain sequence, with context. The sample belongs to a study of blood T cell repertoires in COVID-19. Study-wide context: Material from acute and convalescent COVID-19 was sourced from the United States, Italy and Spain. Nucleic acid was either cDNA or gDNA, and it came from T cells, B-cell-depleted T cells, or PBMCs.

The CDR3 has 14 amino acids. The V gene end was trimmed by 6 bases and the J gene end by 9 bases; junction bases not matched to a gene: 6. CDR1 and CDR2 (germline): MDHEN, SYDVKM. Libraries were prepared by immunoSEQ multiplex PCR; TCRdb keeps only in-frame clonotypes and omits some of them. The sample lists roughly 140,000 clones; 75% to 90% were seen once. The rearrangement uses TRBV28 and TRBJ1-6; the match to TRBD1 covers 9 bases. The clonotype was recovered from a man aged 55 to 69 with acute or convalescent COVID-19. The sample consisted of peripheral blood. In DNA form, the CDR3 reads TGTGCCAGCAGCCGCCGGGACAGGGTTTCACCCCTCCACTTT. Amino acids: CASSRRDRVSPLHF.